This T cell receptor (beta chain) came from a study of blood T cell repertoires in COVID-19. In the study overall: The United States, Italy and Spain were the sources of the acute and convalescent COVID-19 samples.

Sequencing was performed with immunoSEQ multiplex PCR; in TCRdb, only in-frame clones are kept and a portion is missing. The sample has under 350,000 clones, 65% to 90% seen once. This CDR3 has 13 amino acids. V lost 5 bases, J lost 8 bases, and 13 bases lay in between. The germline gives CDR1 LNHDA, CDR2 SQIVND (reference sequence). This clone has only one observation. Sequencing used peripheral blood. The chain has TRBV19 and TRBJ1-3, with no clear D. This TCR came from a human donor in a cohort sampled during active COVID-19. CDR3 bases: TGTGCCAGTAGTGTCCACCTTGCGGACACCATATATTTT. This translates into CASSVHLADTIYF.